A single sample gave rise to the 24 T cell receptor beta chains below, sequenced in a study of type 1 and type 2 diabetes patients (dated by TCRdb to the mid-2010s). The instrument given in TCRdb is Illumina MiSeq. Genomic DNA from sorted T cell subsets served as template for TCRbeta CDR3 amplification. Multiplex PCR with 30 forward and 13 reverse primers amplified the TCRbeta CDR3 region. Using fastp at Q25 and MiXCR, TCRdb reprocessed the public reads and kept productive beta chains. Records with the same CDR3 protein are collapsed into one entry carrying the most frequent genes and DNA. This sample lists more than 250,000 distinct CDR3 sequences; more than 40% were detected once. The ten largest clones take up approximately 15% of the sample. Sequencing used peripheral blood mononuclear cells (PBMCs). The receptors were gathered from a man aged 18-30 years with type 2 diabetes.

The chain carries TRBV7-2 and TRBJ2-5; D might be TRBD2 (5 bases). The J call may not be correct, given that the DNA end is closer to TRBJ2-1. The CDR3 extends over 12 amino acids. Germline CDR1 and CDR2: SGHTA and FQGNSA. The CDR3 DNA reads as TGTGCCAGCAGCGCGACGGGAATTGAGCAGTTCTTC. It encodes CASSATGIEQFF.

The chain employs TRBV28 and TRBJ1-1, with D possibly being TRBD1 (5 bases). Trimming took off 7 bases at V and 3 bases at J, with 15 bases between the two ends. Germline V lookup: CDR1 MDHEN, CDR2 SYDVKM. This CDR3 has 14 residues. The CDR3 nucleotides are TGTGCCAGCAATCTCGGGAGGGGCGACACTGAAGCTTTCTTT. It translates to CASNLGRGDTEAFF. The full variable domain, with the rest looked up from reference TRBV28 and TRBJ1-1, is DVKVTQSSRYLVKRTGEKVFLECVQDMDHENMFWYRQDPGLGLRLIYFSYDVKMKEKGDIPEGYSVSREKKERFSLILESASTNQTSMYLCASNLGRGDTEAFFGQGTRLTVV.

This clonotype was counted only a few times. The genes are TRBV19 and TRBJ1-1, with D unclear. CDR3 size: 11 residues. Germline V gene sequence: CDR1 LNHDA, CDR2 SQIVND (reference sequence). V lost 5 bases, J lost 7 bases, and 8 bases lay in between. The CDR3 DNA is TGTGCCAGTAGTTATGGAGTTGAAGCTTTCTTT. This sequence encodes CASSYGVEAFF.

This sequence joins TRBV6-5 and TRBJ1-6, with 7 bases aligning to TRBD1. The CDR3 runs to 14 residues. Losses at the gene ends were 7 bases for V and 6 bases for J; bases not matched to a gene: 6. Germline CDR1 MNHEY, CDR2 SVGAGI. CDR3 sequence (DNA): TGTGCCAGCAAAACGGGACAGTTTAATTCACCCCTCCACTTT. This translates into CASKTGQFNSPLHF.

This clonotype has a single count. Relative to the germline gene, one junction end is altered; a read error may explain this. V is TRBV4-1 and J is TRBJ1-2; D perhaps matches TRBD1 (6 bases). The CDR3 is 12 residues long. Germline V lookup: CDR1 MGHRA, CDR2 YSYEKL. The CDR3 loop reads CAGSQKQGGYTF. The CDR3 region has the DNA TGCGCCGGCAGCCAAAAACAGGGTGGCTACACCTTC.

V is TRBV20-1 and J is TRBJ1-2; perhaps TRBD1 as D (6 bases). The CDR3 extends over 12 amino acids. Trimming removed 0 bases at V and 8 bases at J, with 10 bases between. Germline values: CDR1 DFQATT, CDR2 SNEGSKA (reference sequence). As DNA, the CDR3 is TGCAGTGCTAGAGACAGGGGAGGCGGCTACACCTTC. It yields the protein CSARDRGGGYTF.

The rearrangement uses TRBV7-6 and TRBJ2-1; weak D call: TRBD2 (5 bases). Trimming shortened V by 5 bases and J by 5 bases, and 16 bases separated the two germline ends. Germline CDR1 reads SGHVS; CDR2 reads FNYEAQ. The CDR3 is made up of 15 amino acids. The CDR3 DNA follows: TGTGCCAGCAGCCCAAGGTCCCGAGGGAACAATGAGCAGTTCTTC. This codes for CASSPRSRGNNEQFF.

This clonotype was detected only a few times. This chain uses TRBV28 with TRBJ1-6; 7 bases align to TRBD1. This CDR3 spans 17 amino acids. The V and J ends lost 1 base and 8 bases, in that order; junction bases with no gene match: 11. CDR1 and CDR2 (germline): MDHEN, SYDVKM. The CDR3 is CASSLYQGGTLDSPLHF. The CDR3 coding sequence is TGTGCCAGCAGTTTATACCAGGGGGGAACACTGGATTCACCCCTCCACTTT.

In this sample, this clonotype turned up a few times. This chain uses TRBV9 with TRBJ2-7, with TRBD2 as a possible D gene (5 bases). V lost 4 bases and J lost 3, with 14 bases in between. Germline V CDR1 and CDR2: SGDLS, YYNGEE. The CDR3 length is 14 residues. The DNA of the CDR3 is TGTGCCAGCAGCCAGGAGGTATCCAGCTACGAGCAGTACTTC. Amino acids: CASSQEVSSYEQYF. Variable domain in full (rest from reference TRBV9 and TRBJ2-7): DSGVTQTPKHLITATGQRVTLRCSPRSGDLSVYWYQQSLDQGLQFLIQYYNGEERAKGNILERFSAQQFPDLHSELNLSSLELGDSALYFCASSQEVSSYEQYFGPGTRLTVT.

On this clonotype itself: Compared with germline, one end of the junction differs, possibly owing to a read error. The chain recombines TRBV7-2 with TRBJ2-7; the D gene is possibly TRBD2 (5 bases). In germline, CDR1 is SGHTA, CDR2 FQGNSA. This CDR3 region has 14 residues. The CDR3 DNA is TGTGCCAACAGCTTTGACCCCGAGGGATCCGAGCAGTACTTC. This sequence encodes CANSFDPEGSEQYF.

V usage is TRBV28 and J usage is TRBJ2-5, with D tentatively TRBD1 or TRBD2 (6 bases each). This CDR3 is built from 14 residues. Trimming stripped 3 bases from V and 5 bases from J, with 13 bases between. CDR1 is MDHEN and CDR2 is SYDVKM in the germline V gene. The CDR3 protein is CASSLEGETETQYF. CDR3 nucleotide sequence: TGTGCCAGCAGTTTGGAGGGGGAGACGGAGACCCAGTACTTC.

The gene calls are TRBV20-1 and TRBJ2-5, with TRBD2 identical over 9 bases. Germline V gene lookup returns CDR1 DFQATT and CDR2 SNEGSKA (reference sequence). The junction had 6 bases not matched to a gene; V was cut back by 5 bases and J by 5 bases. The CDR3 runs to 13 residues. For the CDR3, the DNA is TGCAGTGCTGACGGGACTAGCAGGGAGACCCAGTACTTC. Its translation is CSADGTSRETQYF.

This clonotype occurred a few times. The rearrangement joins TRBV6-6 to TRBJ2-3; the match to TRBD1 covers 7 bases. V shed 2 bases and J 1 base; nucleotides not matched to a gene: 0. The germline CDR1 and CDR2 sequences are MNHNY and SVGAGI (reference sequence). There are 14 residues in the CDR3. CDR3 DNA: TGTGCCAGCAGTTACGACAGGGGCACAGATACGCAGTATTTT. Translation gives CASSYDRGTDTQYF.

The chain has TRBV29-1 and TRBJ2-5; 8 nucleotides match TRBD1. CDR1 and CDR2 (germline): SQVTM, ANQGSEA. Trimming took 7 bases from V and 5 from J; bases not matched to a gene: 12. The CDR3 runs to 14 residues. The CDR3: CSANSQGVVETQYF. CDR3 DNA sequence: TGCAGCGCTAACTCACAGGGGGTCGTTGAGACCCAGTACTTC.

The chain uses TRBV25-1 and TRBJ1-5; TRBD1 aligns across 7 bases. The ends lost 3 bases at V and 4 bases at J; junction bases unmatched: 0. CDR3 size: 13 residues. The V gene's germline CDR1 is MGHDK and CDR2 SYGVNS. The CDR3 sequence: CASSETGNQPQHF. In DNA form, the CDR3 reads TGTGCCAGCAGTGAGACAGGGAATCAGCCCCAGCATTTT.

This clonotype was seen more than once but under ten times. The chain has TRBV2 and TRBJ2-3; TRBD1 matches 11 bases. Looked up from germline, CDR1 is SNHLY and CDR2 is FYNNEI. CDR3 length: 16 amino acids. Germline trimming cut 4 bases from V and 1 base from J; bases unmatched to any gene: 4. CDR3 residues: CASSGGQGVRTDTQYF. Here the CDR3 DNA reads TGTGCCAGCAGTGGGGGACAGGGGGTGCGCACAGATACGCAGTATTTT.

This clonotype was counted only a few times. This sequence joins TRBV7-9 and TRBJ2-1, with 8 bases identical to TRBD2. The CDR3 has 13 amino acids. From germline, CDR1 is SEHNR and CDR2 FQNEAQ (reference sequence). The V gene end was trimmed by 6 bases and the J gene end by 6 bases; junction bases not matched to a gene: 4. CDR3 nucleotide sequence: TGTGCCAGCAGTCATACTAGCGGCAATGAGCAGTTCTTC. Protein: CASSHTSGNEQFF.

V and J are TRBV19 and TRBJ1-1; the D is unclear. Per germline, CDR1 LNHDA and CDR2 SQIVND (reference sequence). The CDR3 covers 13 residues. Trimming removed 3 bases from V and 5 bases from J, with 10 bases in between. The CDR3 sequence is CASSMRRETEAFF. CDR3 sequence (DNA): TGTGCCAGTAGTATGAGGAGGGAAACTGAAGCTTTCTTT.

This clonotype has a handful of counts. CDR3 sequence reads: CASSPRREAEKTQYF. In DNA form, the CDR3 reads TGTGCCAGCAGTCCACGCCGGGAGGCCGAGAAGACCCAGTACTTC. V and J are TRBV6-6 and TRBJ2-5; 7 bases line up with TRBD2. The germline V gene encodes CDR1 MNHNY and CDR2 SVGAGI (reference sequence). V lost 5 bases to trimming and J lost 6 bases; unmatched junction nucleotides: 12. CDR3 size: 15 residues.

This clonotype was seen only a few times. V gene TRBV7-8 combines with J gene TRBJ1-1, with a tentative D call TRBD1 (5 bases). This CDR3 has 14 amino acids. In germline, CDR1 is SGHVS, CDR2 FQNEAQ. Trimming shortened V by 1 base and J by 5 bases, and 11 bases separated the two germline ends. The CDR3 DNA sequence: TGTGCCAGCAGCTTAGGCGAGGGGTCGACTGAAGCTTTCTTT. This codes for CASSLGEGSTEAFF.

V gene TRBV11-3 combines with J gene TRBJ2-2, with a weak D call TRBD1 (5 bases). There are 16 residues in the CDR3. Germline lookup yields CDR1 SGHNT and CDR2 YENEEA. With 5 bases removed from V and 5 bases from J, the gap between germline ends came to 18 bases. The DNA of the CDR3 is TGTGCCAGCAGCCCCGTTGGTCTAAGGGGAACCGGGGAGCTGTTTTTT. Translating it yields CASSPVGLRGTGELFF.

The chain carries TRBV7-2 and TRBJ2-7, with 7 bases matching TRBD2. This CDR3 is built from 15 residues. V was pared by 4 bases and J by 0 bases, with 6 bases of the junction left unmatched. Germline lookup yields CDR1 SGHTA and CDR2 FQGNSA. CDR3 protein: CASSWGGGASYEQYF. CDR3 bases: TGTGCCAGCAGCTGGGGGGGAGGGGCCTCCTACGAGCAGTACTTC. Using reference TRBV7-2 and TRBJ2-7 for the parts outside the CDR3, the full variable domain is GAGVSQSPSNKVTEKGKDVELRCDPISGHTALYWYRQSLGQGLEFLIYFQGNSAPDKSGLPSDRFSAERTGGSVSTLTIQRTQQEDSAVYLCASSWGGGASYEQYFGPGTRLTVT.

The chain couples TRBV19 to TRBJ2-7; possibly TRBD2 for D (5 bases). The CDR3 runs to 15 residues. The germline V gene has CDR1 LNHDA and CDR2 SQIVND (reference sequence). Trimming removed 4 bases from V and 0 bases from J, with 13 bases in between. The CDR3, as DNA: TGTGCCAGTAGTAGGGAGTTGGTGGGCTCCTACGAGCAGTACTTC. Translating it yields CASSRELVGSYEQYF.

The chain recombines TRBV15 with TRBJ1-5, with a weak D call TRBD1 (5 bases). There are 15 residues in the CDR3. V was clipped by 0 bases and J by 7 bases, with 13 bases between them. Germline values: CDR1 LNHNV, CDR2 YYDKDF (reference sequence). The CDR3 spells CATSRDRAGKQPQHF. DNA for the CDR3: TGTGCCACCAGCAGAGATAGGGCAGGGAAACAGCCCCAGCATTTT.